The 18 T cell receptor beta chains below were found in one sample sequenced in a study of regulatory T cells in long-lasting Graves disease. Indicated time point: newly diagnosed GD, antithyroid drugs for less than 3 months. PBMCs were the source of the RNA used for TCR sequencing. TCR beta libraries were built with iRepertoire HTBI primers and Arm-PCR of CDR3 regions. TCRdb reanalysed the multiplex PCR reads using MiXCR and keeps one entry per CDR3 protein. The table records around 250,000 distinct CDR3 sequences, approximately 20% of them present only once. These data were also filed under a second study, of T cells in Graves' hyperthyroidism and ophthalmopathy.

The sample was peripheral blood mononuclear cells (PBMCs), taken at new diagnosis, from a patient treated with antithyroid drugs. Receptor source: a woman in her twenties or thirties with Graves disease.

The sample holds many counts of this clonotype. J is TRBJ1-2 and V is TRBV20-1, with D possibly matching TRBD1 (5 bases). V was clipped by 4 bases and J by 4 bases, with 16 bases between them. Germline CDR1 DFQATT, CDR2 SNEGSKA (reference sequence). This CDR3 is 14 amino acids long. This CDR3 is CSATESGTVYGYTF. CDR3 coding DNA: TGCAGTGCTACCGAGAGTGGGACGGTCTATGGCTACACCTTC.

This clonotype occurred a few times. The chain recombines TRBV6-5 with TRBJ1-2; no clear D gene. The germline V gene has CDR1 MNHEY and CDR2 SVGAGI. With 4 bases removed from V and 8 bases from J, the gap between germline ends came to 14 bases. This CDR3 spans 13 amino acids. Here the CDR3 DNA reads TGTGCCAGCAGTTTTGAGGGCCACCTAGGCTACACCTTC. Amino acids: CASSFEGHLGYTF.

This clonotype has at least ten counts. The V and J genes are TRBV6-2 or TRBV6-3 and TRBJ1-5; D call uncertain. V was clipped by 6 bases and J by 0 bases, with 6 bases between them. In germline, CDR1 is MNHEY, CDR2 SVGEGT. The CDR3 has 13 amino acids. CDR3 in DNA: TGTGCCAGCAGGGACGTTAGCAATCAGCCCCAGCATTTT. Residues: CASRDVSNQPQHF.

This clonotype turned up a few times. V is TRBV19 and J is TRBJ2-2; D possibly uses TRBD1 or TRBD2 (5 bases each). From germline, CDR1 is LNHDA and CDR2 SQIVND (reference sequence). Deletions cut 2 bases from V and 4 bases from J, with 11 bases between. The CDR3 is 15 residues long. The CDR3 region is CASSIPGTGTGELFF. CDR3 nucleotides: TGTGCCAGTAGTATACCGGGGACGGGCACCGGGGAGCTGTTTTTT.

Many counts were recorded for this clonotype. The chain joins TRBV11-2 to TRBJ1-1; D gene ambiguous. V lost 6 bases and J lost 1, with 15 bases in between. Germline CDR1 reads SGHAT; CDR2 reads FQNNGV. The CDR3 runs to 15 residues. The CDR3 here is CASRMPGRRNTEAFF. CDR3 DNA: TGTGCCAGCAGAATGCCCGGAAGGAGGAACACTGAAGCTTTCTTT.

Worth noting for this clonotype: Just one base apart from a much larger clone, this may be a read error. V and J are TRBV7-2 and TRBJ2-7; the D is unclear. CDR1 is SGHTA and CDR2 is FQGNSA in the germline V gene. V lost 1 base, J lost 6 bases, and 7 bases lay in between. This CDR3 contains 12 residues. DNA of the CDR3: TGTGCCAGCAGCTTAGACACCTTCGAGCAGTACTTC. Amino acids: CASSLDTFEQYF.

This clonotype was recorded many times. In DNA form, the CDR3 reads TGTGCCAGCAGCGTAGTGGCCACTTCACCCCTCCACTTT. Protein sequence: CASSVVATSPLHF. This rearrangement joins TRBV9 to TRBJ1-6; D gene uncertain. Germline CDR1 SGDLS, CDR2 YYNGEE. Trimming removed 0 bases from V and 9 bases from J, with 7 bases in between. The CDR3 runs to 13 residues.

This clonotype was seen a handful of times. V and J are TRBV27 and TRBJ2-3; the D gene is possibly TRBD2 (5 bases). This CDR3 is built from 14 residues. Germline-derived CDR1 and CDR2 are MNHEY and SMNVEV (reference sequence). Trimming took off 6 bases at V and 1 base at J, with 11 bases between the two ends. In DNA, the CDR3 is TGTGCCAGCAGCCGGGAAAGGGGCACAGATACGCAGTATTTT. This gives the protein CASSRERGTDTQYF.

The chain is built from TRBV6-1 and TRBJ2-1, with 8 bases fitting TRBD2. J lost 4 bases, V lost 11 bases, and 10 bases had no gene match. The CDR3 sequence is 14 residues long. CDR1 and CDR2 (germline): MNHNS, SASEGT. CDR3: CAAGGGGRYNEQFF. Written as DNA, the CDR3 is TGTGCCGCCGGGGGCGGGGGGCGTTACAATGAGCAGTTCTTC.

Many counts were recorded for this clonotype. V and J are TRBV11-2 and TRBJ2-5, with 9 bases matching TRBD1. There are 14 residues in the CDR3. Germline V gene sequence: CDR1 SGHAT, CDR2 FQNNGV. V lost 5 bases to trimming and J lost 2 bases; unmatched junction nucleotides: 3. CDR3 nucleotides: TGTGCCAGCAGCCAAGACAGGGGGCAAGAGACCCAGTACTTC. As protein: CASSQDRGQETQYF.

This clonotype showed up many times. The chain has TRBV6-1 and TRBJ1-5; D is unclear. Per the germline V gene, CDR1 is MNHNS and CDR2 is SASEGT. This CDR3 is 15 amino acids long. The V end lost 7 bases, the J end lost 0 bases, and 13 bases lay between the germline ends. In DNA, the CDR3 is TGTGCCAGCATCTCTGGGCAGTCTAGCAATCAGCCCCAGCATTTT. Amino acid sequence: CASISGQSSNQPQHF.

This clonotype was recorded many times. CDR3 bases: TGTGCCAGCAGTGAGGAGGGGACGTACTTC. Protein product: CASSEEGTYF. The rearrangement links TRBV2 to TRBJ2-4; TRBD2 might be the D (6 bases). The germline V gene encodes CDR1 SNHLY and CDR2 FYNNEI. V lost 3 bases, J lost 15 bases, and 9 bases lay in between. The CDR3 sequence is 10 residues long. Complete variable domain (other parts from reference TRBV2 and TRBJ2-4): EPEVTQTPSHQVTQMGQEVILRCVPISNHLYFYWYRQILGQKVEFLVSFYNNEISEKSEIFDDQFSVERPDGSNFTLKIRSTKLEDSAMYFCASSEEGTYFGAGTRLSVL.

The chain couples TRBV4-1 to TRBJ2-1, with 7 bases matching TRBD2. Germline-derived CDR1 and CDR2 are MGHRA and YSYEKL. This CDR3 region has 15 residues. V lost 1 base, J lost 2 bases, and 2 bases stayed unmatched. The CDR3 DNA follows: TGCGCCAGCAGCCAAGGGGGGGGAACCTACAATGAGCAGTTCTTC. This encodes CASSQGGGTYNEQFF.

This clonotype was picked up many times. The gene calls are TRBV7-2 and TRBJ1-5; D may be TRBD1 (6 bases). Germline-derived CDR1 and CDR2 are SGHTA and FQGNSA. The CDR3 is 14 residues long. V lost 5 bases to trimming and J lost 6 bases, with 14 bases between them. CDR3 loop: CASSVSQGGQPQHF. As DNA, the CDR3 is TGTGCCAGCAGCGTCTCACAGGGCGGTCAGCCCCAGCATTTT.

This clonotype was seen many times. The V gene is TRBV5-1, the J gene TRBJ2-7; 8 nucleotides agree with TRBD2. V lost 5 bases, J lost 2 bases, and 9 bases stayed unmatched. There are 15 residues in the CDR3. The germline V gene encodes CDR1 SGHRS and CDR2 YFSETQ. The CDR3 DNA is TGCGCCAGCAGGACCGGCGGGGGGCCCACCTACGAGCAGTACTTC. Translated: CASRTGGGPTYEQYF.

Many counts were recorded for this clonotype. V gene TRBV4-1 combines with J gene TRBJ1-6; possibly TRBD1 for D (5 bases). CDR1 and CDR2 (germline): MGHRA, YSYEKL. This CDR3 contains 17 residues. V lost 1 base and J lost 0, with 10 bases in between. DNA of the CDR3: TGCGCCAGCAGCCAAGGACAGCCGAGCTCCTATAATTCACCCCTCCACTTT. Protein product: CASSQGQPSSYNSPLHF.

This clonotype has ten or more counts. The genes are TRBV18 and TRBJ2-1; possible D gene TRBD1, 6 bases. Germline V gives CDR1 KGHSH, CDR2 LQKENI. Deletions cut 3 bases from V and 10 bases from J, with 7 bases between. The CDR3 covers 11 residues. CDR3 amino acids: CASSPDSEQFF. In nucleotides, the CDR3 is TGTGCCAGCTCACCGGACAGCGAGCAGTTCTTC.

The sample holds many counts of this clonotype. The chain has TRBV6-1 and TRBJ1-5; D may be TRBD1 (6 bases). This CDR3 contains 15 residues. The V gene's germline CDR1 is MNHNS and CDR2 SASEGT. V was cut by 0 bases and J by 5 bases, with 11 bases left in between. The CDR3 bases are TGTGCCAGCAGTGAAGCACAGGGTGCCTATCAGCCCCAGCATTTT. It is translated as CASSEAQGAYQPQHF.